This entry lists 32 T cell receptor beta chains sequenced from one sample in a study of blood T cell repertoires in COVID-19. Profiling relied on immunoSEQ multiplex PCR, and the TCRdb table lists in-frame clones only, not all of them. The sample lists 250,000 to 300,000 clones, approximately 82% seen once, with 2.5% to 3.5% in the top ten. The specimen sequenced was peripheral blood. These receptor sequences come from a woman aged 18-35 years with acute or convalescent COVID-19.

The genes are TRBV7-9 and TRBJ2-2; 7 bases match TRBD1. Germline values: CDR1 SEHNR, CDR2 FQNEAQ (reference sequence). The CDR3 runs 17 residues. With 5 bases clipped from V and 2 bases from J, the junction kept 11 bases outside the gene matches. CDR3 in amino acids: CASSHRRDRLNTGELFF. CDR3 in DNA: TGTGCCAGCAGCCATCGCCGGGACAGACTAAACACCGGGGAGCTGTTTTTT.

This chain uses TRBV6-5 with TRBJ1-6; the D gene is possibly TRBD1 (5 bases). This CDR3 is built from 12 residues. With 6 bases removed from V and 7 bases from J, the gap between germline ends came to 7 bases. Per the germline V gene, CDR1 is MNHEY and CDR2 is SVGAGI. This CDR3 is CASRQDNSPLHF. In DNA form, the CDR3 reads TGTGCCAGCAGACAGGACAATTCACCCCTCCACTTT.

In the case of this clone: The same CDR3 can be traced to other DNA sequences in this sample. This chain links TRBV25-1 with TRBJ1-4; 7 bases match TRBD1. Germline CDR1 reads MGHDK; CDR2 reads SYGVNS. The CDR3 contains 15 residues. With V trimmed by 1 base and J by 4 bases, 3 bases remained unmatched. In nucleotides, the CDR3 is TGTGCCAGCAGTGAATGGGGACAGCTTAATGAAAAACTGTTTTTT. Its protein product is CASSEWGQLNEKLFF.

This rearrangement joins TRBV7-2 to TRBJ2-5, with 11 bases identical to TRBD1. J gave up 4 bases and V 5 bases, and 9 bases lay outside the gene matches. CDR1 and CDR2 from the germline V gene are SGHTA and FQGNSA. This CDR3 is 16 amino acids long. The CDR3 here is CASSPRGQGVGETQYF. The CDR3 DNA reads TGTGCCAGCAGCCCCCGGGGACAGGGGGTTGGAGAGACCCAGTACTTC.

This chain links TRBV2 with TRBJ1-1; TRBD1 matches 7 bases. With V trimmed by 6 bases and J by 4 bases, 8 bases remained unmatched. Germline V lookup: CDR1 SNHLY, CDR2 FYNNEI. The CDR3 consists of 14 residues. The CDR3 reads CASSSGTEFTEAFF. As DNA, the CDR3 is TGTGCCAGCAGCTCCGGGACAGAATTCACTGAAGCTTTCTTT. Filled out from reference TRBV2 and TRBJ1-1, the complete variable domain reads EPEVTQTPSHQVTQMGQEVILRCVPISNHLYFYWYRQILGQKVEFLVSFYNNEISEKSEIFDDQFSVERPDGSNFTLKIRSTKLEDSAMYFCASSSGTEFTEAFFGQGTRLTVV.

The chain couples TRBV28 to TRBJ1-2; D possibly corresponds to TRBD1 (6 bases). The germline CDR1 and CDR2 sequences are MDHEN and SYDVKM. CDR3 size: 14 residues. V was cut by 7 bases and J by 3 bases, with 15 bases left in between. CDR3 amino acids: CASILGGEDYGYTF. The CDR3 bases are TGTGCCAGCATTCTAGGGGGAGAAGACTATGGCTACACCTTC.

The chain recombines TRBV29-1 with TRBJ2-7; TRBD1 agrees at 9 bases. CDR3 length: 13 residues. Looked up from germline, CDR1 is SQVTM and CDR2 is ANQGSEA. The V segment lost 7 bases and the J segment 6 bases; nucleotides outside the gene matches: 10. The CDR3: CSGKTGGLAEQYF. DNA for the CDR3: TGCAGCGGCAAAACAGGGGGCCTGGCCGAGCAGTACTTC.

The rearrangement uses TRBV4-3 and TRBJ2-1; 9 bases are shared with TRBD2. The CDR3 runs to 16 residues. V gave up 0 bases and J gave up 9 bases; unmatched junction bases: 9. Looked up from germline, CDR1 is LGHNA and CDR2 is YSLEER. Here the CDR3 DNA reads TGCGCCAGCAGCCAAGATTTAGCTAGCGGGAAGATTGAGCAGTTCTTC. This sequence encodes CASSQDLASGKIEQFF.

The chain combines TRBV5-8 with TRBJ2-3; D is perhaps TRBD1 (6 bases). This CDR3 spans 16 amino acids. CDR1 SGHTS and CDR2 YDEGEE come from the germline V gene. V was cut by 4 bases and J by 2 bases, with 17 bases left in between. CDR3: CASSEPTGAITDTQYF. DNA for the CDR3: TGTGCCAGCAGCGAGCCGACAGGCGCAATCACAGATACGCAGTATTTT.

The CDR3 DNA reads TGCAGTGCTAGTCATCCAGTCACAGATACGCAGTATTTT. This encodes CSASHPVTDTQYF. The chain employs TRBV20-1 and TRBJ2-3; D is undetermined. V lost 3 bases and J 2 bases, leaving 9 bases between the germline ends. The CDR3 runs to 13 residues. CDR1 and CDR2 (germline): DFQATT, SNEGSKA (reference sequence).

The V call is TRBV27, the J call TRBJ2-3, with a weak D call TRBD1 (6 bases). Germline assignment: CDR1 MNHEY and CDR2 SMNVEV (reference sequence). Trimming shortened V by 0 bases and J by 5 bases, and 12 bases separated the two germline ends. The CDR3 is 15 residues long. The chain's CDR3 is CASSLSLTGEDTQYF. The CDR3 nucleotides read TGTGCCAGCAGTTTATCCCTGACAGGAGAAGATACGCAGTATTTT.

The chain recombines TRBV12-5 with TRBJ2-5, with D tentatively TRBD2 (6 bases). Germline V gene sequence: CDR1 LGHNT, CDR2 FRNRAP. V dropped 6 bases and J dropped 5 bases, with 19 bases sitting between them. This CDR3 comprises 15 residues. The CDR3: CASGGTLGGMETQYF. The DNA of the CDR3 is TGTGCTAGTGGAGGAACCCTTGGAGGGATGGAGACCCAGTACTTC.

The chain is built from TRBV10-3 and TRBJ2-7, with 7 bases that match TRBD1. CDR3 length: 13 amino acids. V was pared by 8 bases and J by 5 bases, with 9 bases of the junction left unmatched. Per the germline V gene, CDR1 is ENHRY and CDR2 is SYGVKD. As DNA, the CDR3 is TGTGCCATCTTATCTAGACAGGGCAACGAGCAGTACTTC. Protein sequence: CAILSRQGNEQYF.

This chain links TRBV7-6 with TRBJ1-3; D remains unclear. There are 17 residues in the CDR3. The ends were cut back, 4 bases at V and 0 bases at J, with 16 bases in the middle. Per germline, CDR1 SGHVS and CDR2 FNYEAQ. CDR3: CASSSRPHGVSGNTIYF. DNA of the CDR3: TGTGCCAGCAGCTCGCGACCACACGGAGTCTCTGGAAACACCATATATTTT. The entire variable domain, with the rest obtained from reference TRBV7-6 and TRBJ1-3, is as follows: GAGVSQSPRYKVTKRGQDVALRCDPISGHVSLYWYRQALGQGPEFLTYFNYEAQQDKSGLPNDRFSAERPEGSISTLTIQRTEQRDSAMYRCASSSRPHGVSGNTIYFGEGSWLTVV.

The chain uses TRBV30 and TRBJ2-2; a possible D gene is TRBD2 (6 bases). CDR1 and CDR2 from the germline V gene are GTSNPN and SVGIG (reference sequence). The CDR3 extends over 16 amino acids. DNA for the CDR3: TGTGTCAGGACTAAGTTGGGGGGAACGAACACCGGGGAGCTGTTTTTT. It codes for CVRTKLGGTNTGELFF.

The rearrangement joins TRBV25-1 to TRBJ1-6, with no clear D. With 2 bases removed from V and 16 bases from J, the gap between germline ends came to 15 bases. Germline V lookup: CDR1 MGHDK, CDR2 SYGVNS. CDR3 length equals 13 residues. The CDR3 DNA reads as TGTGCCAGCAGTGAACAGACCGGGAGGCTTCTCCACTTT. Translation: CASSEQTGRLLHF.

The chain couples TRBV2 to TRBJ2-2, with TRBD2 identical over 9 bases. CDR3 length: 17 amino acids. Trimming took 2 bases from V and 5 from J; bases not matched to a gene: 9. The germline V gene encodes CDR1 SNHLY and CDR2 FYNNEI. As DNA, the CDR3 is TGTGCCAGCAGTGAATTAGCGGGAGCCGGCGTGACCGGGGAGCTGTTTTTT. Translated: CASSELAGAGVTGELFF.

The V call is TRBV5-1, the J call TRBJ2-7; tentative D call: TRBD2 (8 bases). The length of the CDR3 is 15 residues. Trimming took 4 bases from V and 2 from J, leaving 16 bases between them. The germline V gene encodes CDR1 SGHRS and CDR2 YFSETQ. The CDR3 is CASSPGGTAAYEQYF. In DNA, the CDR3 is TGCGCCAGCAGCCCGGGGGGGACAGCAGCCTACGAGCAGTACTTC.

This chain connects TRBV14 to TRBJ1-1, with D maybe TRBD1 (5 bases). V lost 2 bases and J lost 3, with 16 bases in between. This CDR3 contains 16 residues. In germline, CDR1 is SGHDN, CDR2 FVKESK. The CDR3 bases are TGTGCCAGCAGCCAATTATCCAGGGATATGGACACTGAAGCTTTCTTT. Translating gives CASSQLSRDMDTEAFF.

The chain's CDR3 is CASSFQGSSYEQYF. In nucleotides, the CDR3 is TGTGCCAGCAGCTTCCAGGGGAGCTCCTACGAGCAGTACTTC. This chain connects TRBV5-4 to TRBJ2-7; tentatively, D is TRBD1 (6 bases). This CDR3 is 14 amino acids long. Germline CDR1 SGHNT, CDR2 YYREEE (reference sequence). The germline V and J ends were trimmed by 2 bases and 0 bases, with 9 bases remaining between them. The variable domain in full, completed from reference TRBV5-4 and TRBJ2-7, reads ETGVTQSPTHLIKTRGQQVTLRCSSQSGHNTVSWYQQALGQGPQFIFQYYREEENGRGNFPPRFSGLQFPNYSSELNVNALELDDSALYLCASSFQGSSYEQYFGPGTRLTVT.

The chain employs TRBV3-1 (or the pseudogene TRBV3-2) and TRBJ1-3, with TRBD1 identical over 12 bases. The junction had 11 bases not matched to a gene; V was cut back by 3 bases and J by 2 bases. The CDR3 has 19 residues. The germline gives CDR1 LGHDT, CDR2 YNNKEL (reference sequence). The CDR3 DNA reads TGTGCCAGCAGCCAGGATCCGGGACAGGGGGCGCCCACTGGAAACACCATATATTTT. Protein sequence: CASSQDPGQGAPTGNTIYF.

This chain joins TRBV6-5 and TRBJ1-4, with D possibly matching TRBD1 (5 bases). The CDR3 has 13 amino acids. Trimming took 8 bases from V and 4 from J, leaving 11 bases between them. The germline CDR1 and CDR2 sequences are MNHEY and SVGAGI. DNA of the CDR3: TGTGCCAGCTTAAGACAGCATAATGAAAAACTGTTTTTT. Residues: CASLRQHNEKLFF.

The V call is TRBV2, the J call TRBJ1-2, with 9 bases that match TRBD1. Germline CDR1 and CDR2: SNHLY and FYNNEI. The J segment lost 4 bases and the V segment lost 3 bases, leaving 6 bases of the junction unmatched. The CDR3 length is 15 residues. CDR3 residues: CASSDPDRGGYGYTF. The DNA of the CDR3 is TGTGCCAGCAGTGACCCGGACAGGGGCGGCTATGGCTACACCTTC.

The chain is built from TRBV7-8 and TRBJ1-6; TRBD1 matches 8 bases. Germline V gene sequence: CDR1 SGHVS, CDR2 FQNEAQ. V lost 5 bases to trimming and J lost 5 bases; unmatched junction nucleotides: 8. CDR3 length: 16 residues. CDR3 DNA: TGTGCCAGCAGCCCCGGACAGGGTCCGAATAATTCACCCCTCCACTTT. Its translation: CASSPGQGPNNSPLHF.

This clone was detected once. The rearrangement uses TRBV4-2 and TRBJ1-3; a possible D gene is TRBD1 (5 bases). Trimming cost V 2 bases and J 2 bases, with 19 bases left between them. The germline CDR1 and CDR2 sequences are LGHNA and YNFKEQ. The CDR3 loop spans 18 amino acids. The CDR3 protein is CASSQKGWRVEPGNTIYF. The CDR3 nucleotides are TGTGCCAGCAGCCAAAAGGGGTGGAGGGTAGAGCCTGGAAACACCATATATTTT.

As DNA, the CDR3 is TGCGCCAGCAGCTTGGAGGGGCCGGGACAGGGGACCTACGAGCAGTACTTC. Translating gives CASSLEGPGQGTYEQYF. The rearrangement links TRBV5-1 to TRBJ2-7, with TRBD1 identical over 10 bases. The CDR3 loop spans 17 amino acids. J gave up 2 bases and V 0 bases, and 8 bases lay outside the gene matches. Germline CDR1 SGHRS, CDR2 YFSETQ.

The V call is TRBV19, the J call TRBJ2-5; 7 positions match TRBD1. CDR1 is LNHDA and CDR2 is SQIVND in the germline V gene (reference sequence). The ends lost 5 bases at V and 4 bases at J; junction bases unmatched: 13. This CDR3 region has 16 residues. As DNA, the CDR3 is TGTGCCAGTAGTGGCAGGGGACAGATCTGGGGAGAGACCCAGTACTTC. Encoded protein: CASSGRGQIWGETQYF.

This clone showed up just a few times. The V call is TRBV6-4, the J call TRBJ2-6, with 7 bases that match TRBD1. This CDR3 has 17 residues. CDR1 and CDR2 from the germline V gene are MRHNA and SNTAGT. The ends lost 0 bases at V and 1 base at J; junction bases unmatched: 3. This chain's CDR3 is CASSDSGQSSGANVLTF. Written as DNA, the CDR3 is TGTGCCAGCAGTGACTCGGGACAGTCTTCTGGGGCCAACGTCCTGACTTTC.

This sequence joins TRBV6-6 and TRBJ1-4, with a possible D match to TRBD1 (5 bases). Looked up from germline, CDR1 is MNHNY and CDR2 is SVGAGI (reference sequence). CDR3 length: 14 amino acids. Trimming stripped 4 bases from V and 7 bases from J, with 13 bases between. This chain's CDR3 is CASSLQEAGEKLFF. The CDR3 coding sequence is TGTGCCAGCAGTTTACAGGAAGCGGGTGAAAAACTGTTTTTT.

This clone was counted a few times. The V and J genes are TRBV18 and TRBJ1-4, with D possibly TRBD1 on 6 matching bases. V was cut by 3 bases and J by 6 bases, with 11 bases left in between. This CDR3 comprises 14 residues. CDR1 KGHSH and CDR2 LQKENI come from the germline V gene. The CDR3 DNA follows: TGTGCCAGCTCACCGCGGGGGCCGGATGAAAAACTGTTTTTT. Amino acids: CASSPRGPDEKLFF.

The chain carries TRBV28 and TRBJ2-1; no firm D call. The ends were cut back, 2 bases at V and 8 bases at J, with 7 bases in the middle. The length of the CDR3 is 12 residues. Per the germline V gene, CDR1 is MDHEN and CDR2 is SYDVKM. Here the CDR3 reads CASSLQRDEQFF. CDR3 DNA: TGTGCCAGCAGTTTACAACGAGATGAGCAGTTCTTC. Full variable domain (rest looked up from reference TRBV28 and TRBJ2-1): DVKVTQSSRYLVKRTGEKVFLECVQDMDHENMFWYRQDPGLGLRLIYFSYDVKMKEKGDIPEGYSVSREKKERFSLILESASTNQTSMYLCASSLQRDEQFFGPGTRLTVL.

The V call is TRBV6-2 or TRBV6-3, the J call TRBJ2-5; 8 bases align to TRBD1. Germline trimming cut 7 bases from V and 4 bases from J; bases unmatched to any gene: 11. Germline CDR1 and CDR2: MNHEY and SVGEGT. The CDR3 totals 15 residues. The CDR3 sequence: CASTPHGQGVETQYF. The CDR3 DNA is TGTGCCAGCACCCCACATGGACAGGGTGTAGAGACCCAGTACTTC.